The 23 T cell receptor beta chains given below trace back to one sample, sequenced in a study of glioma-infiltrating T cells. TCR alpha and beta CDR3 regions were amplified from RNA using iRepertoire nested multiplex PCR. TCRdb re-called the multiplex PCR reads with MiXCR, one entry per CDR3 protein. The sample consists of 100,000 to 150,000 distinct CDR3 sequences, roughly 23% of them appearing once. Sequencing was carried out using glioma tissue, nonneoplastic brain tissue, or PBMCs (not recorded which). The receptors here all came from a human donor with low-grade glioma or glioblastoma, undergoing nonglioma brain surgery, or in good health (not recorded which).

The chain links TRBV24-1 to TRBJ1-1; D ambiguous. The V and J ends lost 0 bases and 1 base respectively, with 11 bases between them. Germline V lookup: CDR1 KGHDR, CDR2 SFDVKD. CDR3 size: 16 residues. The CDR3 DNA reads TGTGCCACCAGTGATTTGGAGGGCACCCCGAACACTGAAGCTTTCTTT. Protein: CATSDLEGTPNTEAFF.

Note on this clonotype: With a much larger clone just one base away, this may be a read error. This chain links TRBV6-5 with TRBJ2-7; weak D call: TRBD1 (6 bases). The CDR3 has 15 amino acids. Trimming took 3 bases from V and 6 from J, leaving 18 bases between them. Germline V lookup: CDR1 MNHEY, CDR2 SVGAGI. CDR3 amino acids: CASSYYAGRGGEQYF. CDR3 DNA sequence: TGTGCCAGCAGTTATTATGCCGGAAGAGGGGGCGAGCAGTACTTC.

This clonotype came up many times. The J gene is TRBJ2-5, the V gene TRBV27, with TRBD1 as a possible D gene (6 bases). The V gene lost 5 bases and the J gene lost 2 bases, with 24 bases spanning the gap. The CDR3 covers 18 residues. Germline V CDR1 and CDR2: MNHEY, SMNVEV (reference sequence). For the CDR3, the DNA is TGTGCCAGCAGTCCCGTCCGCGCGGGCAGGGGTGGGCAAGAGACCCAGTACTTC. It encodes CASSPVRAGRGGQETQYF.

This clonotype came up many times. The V gene is TRBV6-2 or TRBV6-3, the J gene TRBJ2-7; no clear D gene. CDR3 size: 12 residues. Trimming shortened V by 6 bases and J by 7 bases, and 13 bases separated the two germline ends. Germline assignment: CDR1 MNHEY and CDR2 SVGEGT. CDR3 sequence: CASSRDRREQYF. Here the CDR3 DNA reads TGTGCCAGCAGCAGAGATCGTCGGGAGCAGTACTTC.

The chain uses TRBV29-1 and TRBJ1-1; tentative D call: TRBD1 (5 bases). Trimming took 6 bases from V and 0 from J, leaving 17 bases between them. The CDR3 is made up of 15 amino acids. In germline, CDR1 is SQVTM, CDR2 ANQGSEA. The CDR3 loop reads CSVVIRVPMNTEAFF. CDR3 nucleotides: TGCAGCGTGGTTATCAGGGTCCCCATGAACACTGAAGCTTTCTTT.

This clonotype occurred many times. The chain uses TRBV6-1 and TRBJ1-2, with D possibly matching TRBD1 (5 bases). Trimming took 1 base from V and 4 from J, leaving 7 bases between them. Germline V CDR1 and CDR2: MNHNS, SASEGT. The CDR3 extends over 13 amino acids. The CDR3 region has the DNA TGTGCCAGCAGTGAAGGACAGTCCTATGGCTACACCTTC. Amino acid sequence: CASSEGQSYGYTF.

This clonotype was counted at least ten times. This chain uses TRBV7-2 with TRBJ2-7; a weak D match, TRBD1 (7 bases). The CDR3 extends over 14 amino acids. V was cut by 3 bases and J by 2 bases, with 11 bases left in between. Looked up from germline, CDR1 is SGHTA and CDR2 is FQGNSA. CDR3 residues: CASSFQGGPYEQYF. DNA of the CDR3: TGTGCCAGCAGCTTCCAGGGGGGCCCCTACGAGCAGTACTTC.

This clonotype was counted ten times or more. The chain is built from TRBV6-4 and TRBJ2-3, with D uncertain. V was pared by 3 bases and J by 2 bases, with 12 bases between. This CDR3 spans 15 amino acids. Germline CDR1 and CDR2: MRHNA and SNTAGT. The CDR3 nucleotides read TGTGCCAGCAGTGAAGGGAAAGGCGACACAGATACGCAGTATTTT. This codes for CASSEGKGDTDTQYF.

This clonotype occurred many times. In DNA, the CDR3 is TGTGCCAGCAGCCTCCCGGGCGAGGGTAACATTCAGTACTTC. The encoded protein is CASSLPGEGNIQYF. V gene TRBV7-2 combines with J gene TRBJ2-4; D is perhaps TRBD2 (5 bases). Trimming removed 5 bases from V and 7 bases from J, with 15 bases in between. The CDR3 has 14 amino acids. Per germline, CDR1 SGHTA and CDR2 FQGNSA.

This clonotype was picked up many times. The V and J genes are TRBV20-1 and TRBJ2-3, with TRBD2 matching 8 bases. The CDR3 length is 15 residues. Germline CDR1 reads DFQATT; CDR2 reads SNEGSKA (reference sequence). V shed 1 base and J 4 bases; nucleotides not matched to a gene: 7. CDR3 protein: CSARVPGGQADTQYF. CDR3 bases: TGCAGTGCTAGAGTACCGGGAGGGCAGGCAGATACGCAGTATTTT.

Turning to this clonotype: This may stem from a read error, because a much larger clone lies one nucleotide away. V and J are TRBV7-2 and TRBJ1-2; TRBD1 might be the D (5 bases). Germline V gives CDR1 SGHTA, CDR2 FQGNSA. The CDR3 has 13 residues. The CDR3 protein is CASRFPRDGGYTF. The CDR3 DNA sequence: TGTGCCAGCCGCTTTCCCAGGGACGGTGGCTACACCTTC.

This clonotype turned up a few times. The chain combines TRBV28 with TRBJ2-7; D not certain. The germline V gene has CDR1 MDHEN and CDR2 SYDVKM. The CDR3 has 14 amino acids. Trimming took off 6 bases at V and 3 bases at J, with 15 bases between the two ends. As DNA, the CDR3 is TGTGCCAGCAGCCGGCCCGCGTCCCACTACGAGCAGTACTTC. Translated: CASSRPASHYEQYF.

This clonotype occurred many times. The chain joins TRBV20-1 to TRBJ2-3; D possibly corresponds to TRBD2 (6 bases). V lost 6 bases, J lost 7 bases, and 20 bases lay in between. Germline CDR1 is DFQATT and CDR2 is SNEGSKA (reference sequence). The CDR3 length is 14 residues. Here the CDR3 DNA reads TGCAGTGCCCGTAGAGGAGGGGATGGAAATACGCAGTATTTT. It yields the protein CSARRGGDGNTQYF.

The J gene is TRBJ1-5, the V gene TRBV28; a possible D gene is TRBD1 (5 bases). CDR1 is MDHEN, CDR2 SYDVKM, per germline. This CDR3 spans 15 amino acids. Trimming cost V 2 bases and J 8 bases, with 16 bases left between them. The CDR3 spells CASSLGRVGNKPQHF. The CDR3, as DNA: TGTGCCAGCAGTTTAGGCAGGGTGGGTAATAAGCCCCAGCATTTT.

The V and J genes are TRBV7-2 and TRBJ2-1; 8 bases agree with TRBD2. Germline trimming cut 5 bases from V and 4 bases from J; bases unmatched to any gene: 16. The CDR3 spans 18 residues. Germline CDR1 SGHTA, CDR2 FQGNSA. In DNA form, the CDR3 reads TGTGCCAGCAGCCCCGACGGGGGGGCGGCCCCTCGGTACAATGAGCAGTTCTTC. Its translation is CASSPDGGAAPRYNEQFF.

At least ten counts were recorded for this clonotype. V usage is TRBV4-1 and J usage is TRBJ2-3, with D tentatively TRBD1 (6 bases). Germline lookup yields CDR1 MGHRA and CDR2 YSYEKL. The CDR3 length is 15 residues. V dropped 2 bases and J dropped 1 base, with 10 bases sitting between them. DNA of the CDR3: TGCGCCAGCAGCCAAATTGGGGGCGGCACAGATACGCAGTATTTT. Translating it yields CASSQIGGGTDTQYF.

This clonotype showed up many times. The chain has TRBV3-1 and TRBJ2-1; TRBD1 matches 11 bases. V dropped 2 bases and J dropped 7; count of bases not matched to a gene: 7. CDR1 is LGHDT and CDR2 is YNNKEL in the germline V gene (reference sequence). This CDR3 contains 16 residues. CDR3: CASSQLAGTGGNEQFF. The CDR3 DNA sequence: TGTGCCAGCAGCCAACTAGCCGGGACAGGGGGTAATGAGCAGTTCTTC.

This clonotype was detected many times. The chain couples TRBV4-1 to TRBJ2-5; no clear D gene. V gave up 0 bases and J gave up 7 bases, with 18 bases separating them. Germline CDR1 MGHRA, CDR2 YSYEKL. The CDR3 covers 16 residues. The CDR3 here is CASSQDLGPNAGTQYF. The DNA of the CDR3 is TGCGCCAGCAGCCAAGATCTCGGACCCAACGCTGGGACCCAGTACTTC.

This clonotype appeared many times. The V call is TRBV19, the J call TRBJ2-3; no clear D. CDR1 is LNHDA and CDR2 is SQIVND in the germline V gene (reference sequence). This CDR3 spans 12 amino acids. The V gene lost 5 bases and the J gene lost 4 bases, with 7 bases spanning the gap. CDR3: CASSLRADTQYF. DNA for the CDR3: TGTGCCAGTAGTCTCCGGGCAGATACGCAGTATTTT.

This clonotype has more than one count but fewer than ten. A much larger clone lies one base from this, so it may be a read error. V is TRBV10-2 and J is TRBJ2-7, with D perhaps TRBD1 or TRBD2 (5 bases each). The germline V gene encodes CDR1 WSHSY and CDR2 SAAADI. Between the trimmed V and J ends, which lost 10 bases and 0 bases, there was a span of 13 bases. This CDR3 has 13 amino acids. The DNA of the CDR3 is TGCGCCACCAGGGAGCCTAGCTCCTACGAGCAGTACTTC. Translating gives CATREPSSYEQYF.

This clonotype was seen many times. The rearrangement uses TRBV7-2 and TRBJ2-1; D is uncertain. Trimming pared 0 bases from V and 0 bases from J, leaving 9 bases between. The CDR3 has 16 residues. Germline V CDR1 and CDR2: SGHTA, FQGNSA. Written as DNA, the CDR3 is TGTGCCAGCAGCTTAGCGCTCGGAATCTCCTACAATGAGCAGTTCTTC. This codes for CASSLALGISYNEQFF.

This clonotype has just a few counts. This may stem from a read error, because a much larger clone lies one nucleotide away. The CDR3 nucleotides are TGTACCAGCAGCCCAACGAGCGGCAATCAGCCCCAGCATTTT. Translated: CTSSPTSGNQPQHF. This sequence joins TRBV27 and TRBJ1-5, with no clear D. Germline values: CDR1 MNHEY, CDR2 SMNVEV (reference sequence). The CDR3 loop spans 14 amino acids.

Concerning this clonotype: One base away lies a much larger clone, so this may be a sequencing read error. The chain joins TRBV4-1 to TRBJ1-6; D gene uncertain. This CDR3 is built from 15 residues. Germline V CDR1 and CDR2: MGHRA, YSYEKL. The CDR3 coding sequence is TGCGCCAGCAGCCAAGATCCGCTGATTAATTCACGCCTCCACTTT. It codes for CASSQDPLINSRLHF.